This T cell receptor beta chain was sequenced during a study of Graves' ophthalmopathy and Graves' hyperthyroidism. Amplification of the TCR beta CDR3 regions used RNA transcripts (as template). A first-round RT-PCR used HTBI primers, followed by a second-round multiplex PCR. TCRdb called the multiplex PCR reads again in MiXCR, with one record for every CDR3 protein. The sample yields roughly 170,000 distinct CDR3 sequences, roughly 36% seen once. Germline values: CDR1 MNHEY, CDR2 SMNVEV (reference sequence). V was clipped by 4 bases and J by 4 bases, with 17 bases between them. The CDR3 is 15 residues long.

Sequenced sample: peripheral blood. The TCR comes from a man aged 25-45 years with Graves' ophthalmopathy. The chain is built from TRBV27 and TRBJ2-7, with D tentatively TRBD1 or TRBD2 (5 bases each). CDR3 loop: CASSSMGLAKYEQYF. Written as DNA, the CDR3 is TGTGCCAGCAGTTCTATGGGGCTAGCTAAATACGAGCAGTACTTC.